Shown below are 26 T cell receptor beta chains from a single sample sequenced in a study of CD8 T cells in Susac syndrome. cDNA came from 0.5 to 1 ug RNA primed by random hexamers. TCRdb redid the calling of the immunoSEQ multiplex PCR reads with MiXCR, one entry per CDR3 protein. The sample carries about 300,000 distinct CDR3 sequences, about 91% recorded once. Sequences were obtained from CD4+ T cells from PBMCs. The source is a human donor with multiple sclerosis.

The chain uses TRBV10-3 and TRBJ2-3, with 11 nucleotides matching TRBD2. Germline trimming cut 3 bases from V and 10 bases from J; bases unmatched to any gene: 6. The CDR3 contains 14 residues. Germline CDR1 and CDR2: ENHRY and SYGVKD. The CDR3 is CAISDIAGGSAQYF. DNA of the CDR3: TGTGCCATCAGTGATATAGCGGGGGGGTCTGCGCAGTATTTT.

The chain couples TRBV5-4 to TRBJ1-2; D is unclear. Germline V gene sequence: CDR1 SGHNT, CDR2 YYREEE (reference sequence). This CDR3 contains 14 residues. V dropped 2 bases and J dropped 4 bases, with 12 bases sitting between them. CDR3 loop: CASSFYSLGYGYTF. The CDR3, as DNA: TGTGCCAGCAGCTTTTATAGCCTAGGCTATGGCTACACCTTC. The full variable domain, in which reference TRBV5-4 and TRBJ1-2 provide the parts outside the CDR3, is ETGVTQSPTHLIKTRGQQVTLRCSSQSGHNTVSWYQQALGQGPQFIFQYYREEENGRGNFPPRFSGLQFPNYSSELNVNALELDDSALYLCASSFYSLGYGYTFGSGTRLTVV.

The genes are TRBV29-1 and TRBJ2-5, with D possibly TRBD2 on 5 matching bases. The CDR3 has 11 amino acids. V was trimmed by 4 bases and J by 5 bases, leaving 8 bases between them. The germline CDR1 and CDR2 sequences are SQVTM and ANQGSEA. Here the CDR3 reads CSVVWEETQYF. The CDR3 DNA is TGCAGCGTTGTCTGGGAGGAGACCCAGTACTTC.

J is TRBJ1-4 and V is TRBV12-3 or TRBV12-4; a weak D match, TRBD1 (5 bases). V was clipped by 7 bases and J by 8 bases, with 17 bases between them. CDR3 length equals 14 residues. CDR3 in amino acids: CASNAGTPDEKLFF. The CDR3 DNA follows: TGTGCCAGCAACGCCGGGACCCCTGACGAAAAACTGTTTTTT.

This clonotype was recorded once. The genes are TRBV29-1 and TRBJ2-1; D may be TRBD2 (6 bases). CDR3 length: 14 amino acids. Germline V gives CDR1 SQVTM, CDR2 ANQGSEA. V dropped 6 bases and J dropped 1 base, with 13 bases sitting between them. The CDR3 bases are TGCAGCGTCAGGGCCAGCGGGTCCTACAATGAGCAGTTCTTC. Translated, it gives CSVRASGSYNEQFF.

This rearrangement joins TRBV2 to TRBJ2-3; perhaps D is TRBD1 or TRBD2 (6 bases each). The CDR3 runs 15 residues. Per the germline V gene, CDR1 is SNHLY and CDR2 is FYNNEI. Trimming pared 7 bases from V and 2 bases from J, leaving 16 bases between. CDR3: CASKGVGGYTDTQYF. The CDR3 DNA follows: TGTGCCAGCAAGGGGGTAGGAGGGTACACAGATACGCAGTATTTT.

CDR3 loop: CASSFGQGDSPLHF. The CDR3 DNA is TGCGCCAGCAGCTTTGGACAGGGTGATTCACCCCTCCACTTT. The chain joins TRBV5-1 to TRBJ1-6, with TRBD1 matching 8 bases. The CDR3 is made up of 14 amino acids. With V trimmed by 2 bases and J by 8 bases, 3 bases remained unmatched. The germline CDR1 and CDR2 sequences are SGHRS and YFSETQ.

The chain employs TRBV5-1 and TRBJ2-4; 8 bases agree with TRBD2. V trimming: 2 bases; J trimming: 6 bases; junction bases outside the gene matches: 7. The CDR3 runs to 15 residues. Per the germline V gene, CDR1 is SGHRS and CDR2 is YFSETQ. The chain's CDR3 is CASSFSALAGNIQYF. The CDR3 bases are TGCGCCAGCAGCTTTAGCGCCCTAGCGGGAAACATTCAGTACTTC.

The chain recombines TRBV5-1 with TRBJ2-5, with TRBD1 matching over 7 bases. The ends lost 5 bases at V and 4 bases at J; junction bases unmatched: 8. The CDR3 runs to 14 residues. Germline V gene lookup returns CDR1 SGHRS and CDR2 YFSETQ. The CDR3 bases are TGCGCCAGCAGTGCCACAGGGGCCGGAGAGACCCAGTACTTC. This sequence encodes CASSATGAGETQYF.

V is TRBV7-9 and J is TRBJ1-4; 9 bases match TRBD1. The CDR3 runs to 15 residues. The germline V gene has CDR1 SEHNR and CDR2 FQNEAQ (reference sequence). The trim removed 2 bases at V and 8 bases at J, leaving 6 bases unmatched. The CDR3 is CASSLKQGAGEKLFF. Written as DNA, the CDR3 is TGTGCCAGCAGCTTAAAACAGGGGGCTGGCGAAAAACTGTTTTTT. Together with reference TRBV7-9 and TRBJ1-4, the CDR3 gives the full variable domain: DTGVSQNPRHKITKRGQNVTFRCDPISEHNRLYWYRQTLGQGPEFLTYFQNEAQLEKSRLLSDRFSAERPKGSFSTLEIQRTEQGDSAMYLCASSLKQGAGEKLFFGSGTQLSVL.

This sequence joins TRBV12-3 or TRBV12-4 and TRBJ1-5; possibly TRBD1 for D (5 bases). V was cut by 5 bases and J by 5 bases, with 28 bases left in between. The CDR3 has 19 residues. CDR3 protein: CASSPGGVAGYLTDQPQHF. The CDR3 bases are TGTGCCAGCAGTCCCGGGGGGGTGGCAGGGTATTTGACAGATCAGCCCCAGCATTTT.

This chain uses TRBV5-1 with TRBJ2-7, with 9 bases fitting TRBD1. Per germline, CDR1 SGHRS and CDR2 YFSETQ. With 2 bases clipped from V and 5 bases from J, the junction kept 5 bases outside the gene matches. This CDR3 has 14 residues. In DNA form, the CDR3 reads TGCGCCAGCAGCTTATCGGGACAGGGAGACGAGCAGTACTTC. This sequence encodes CASSLSGQGDEQYF.

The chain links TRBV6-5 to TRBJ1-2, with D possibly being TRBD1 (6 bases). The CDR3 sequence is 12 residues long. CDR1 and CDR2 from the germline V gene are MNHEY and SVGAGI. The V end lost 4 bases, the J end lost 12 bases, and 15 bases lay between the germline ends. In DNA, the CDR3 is TGTGCCAGCAGTTCCCCCGCGGGGGGCCACACCTTC. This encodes CASSSPAGGHTF.

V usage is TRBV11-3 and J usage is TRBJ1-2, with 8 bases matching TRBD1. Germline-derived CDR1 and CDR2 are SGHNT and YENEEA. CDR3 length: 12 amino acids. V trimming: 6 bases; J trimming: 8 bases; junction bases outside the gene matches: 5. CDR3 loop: CASRGQGRGYTF. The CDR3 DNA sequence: TGTGCCAGCAGAGGACAGGGTAGAGGCTACACCTTC.

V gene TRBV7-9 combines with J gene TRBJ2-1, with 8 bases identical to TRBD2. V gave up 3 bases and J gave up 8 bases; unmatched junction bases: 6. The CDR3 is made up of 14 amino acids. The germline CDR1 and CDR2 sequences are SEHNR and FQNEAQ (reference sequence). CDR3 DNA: TGTGCCAGCAGCTTCGGACTAGCTGTGGATGAGCAGTTCTTC. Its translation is CASSFGLAVDEQFF.

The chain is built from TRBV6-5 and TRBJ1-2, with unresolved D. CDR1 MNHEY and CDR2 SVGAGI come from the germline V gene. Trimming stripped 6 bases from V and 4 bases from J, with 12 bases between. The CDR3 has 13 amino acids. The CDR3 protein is CASRPRRIYGYTF. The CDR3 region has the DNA TGTGCCAGCAGACCCCGTAGGATCTATGGCTACACCTTC.

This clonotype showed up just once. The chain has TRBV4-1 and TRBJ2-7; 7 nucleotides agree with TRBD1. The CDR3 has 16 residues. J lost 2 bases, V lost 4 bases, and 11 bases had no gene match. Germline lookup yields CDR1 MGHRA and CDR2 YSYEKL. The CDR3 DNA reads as TGCGCCAGCAGCCGAGTAACGACAGGGAGAACCTACGAGCAGTACTTC. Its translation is CASSRVTTGRTYEQYF.

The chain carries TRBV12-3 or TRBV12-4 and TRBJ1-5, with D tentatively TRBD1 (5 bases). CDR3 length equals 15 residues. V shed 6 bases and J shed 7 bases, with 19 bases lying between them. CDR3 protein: CASSLGQRGDQPQHF. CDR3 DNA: TGTGCCAGCAGCCTCGGGCAGCGTGGGGACCAGCCCCAGCATTTT.

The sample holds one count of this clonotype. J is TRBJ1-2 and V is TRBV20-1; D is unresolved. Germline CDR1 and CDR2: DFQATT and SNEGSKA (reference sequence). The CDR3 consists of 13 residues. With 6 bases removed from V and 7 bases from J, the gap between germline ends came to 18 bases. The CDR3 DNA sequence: TGCAGTGCCCCGATGGGAGGGATAGGTGGCTACACCTTC. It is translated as CSAPMGGIGGYTF.

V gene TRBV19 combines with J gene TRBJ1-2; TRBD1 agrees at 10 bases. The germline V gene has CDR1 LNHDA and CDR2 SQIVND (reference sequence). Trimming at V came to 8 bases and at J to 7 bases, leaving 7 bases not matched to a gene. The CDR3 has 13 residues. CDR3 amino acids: CASHGTGASGYTF. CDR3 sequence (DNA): TGTGCCAGTCACGGGACAGGGGCGTCTGGCTACACCTTC.

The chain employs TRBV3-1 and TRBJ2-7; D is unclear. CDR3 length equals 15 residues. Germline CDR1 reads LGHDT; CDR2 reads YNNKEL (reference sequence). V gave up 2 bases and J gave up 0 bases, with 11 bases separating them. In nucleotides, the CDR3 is TGTGCCAGCAGCCAAAGAGCGAGAAGCTCCTACGAGCAGTACTTC. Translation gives CASSQRARSSYEQYF.

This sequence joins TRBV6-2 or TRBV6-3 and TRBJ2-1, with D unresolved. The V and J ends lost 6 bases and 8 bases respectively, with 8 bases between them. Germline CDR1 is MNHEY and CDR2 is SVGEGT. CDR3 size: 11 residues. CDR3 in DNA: TGTGCCAGCAGCCACGGTTATGAGCAGTTCTTC. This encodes CASSHGYEQFF.

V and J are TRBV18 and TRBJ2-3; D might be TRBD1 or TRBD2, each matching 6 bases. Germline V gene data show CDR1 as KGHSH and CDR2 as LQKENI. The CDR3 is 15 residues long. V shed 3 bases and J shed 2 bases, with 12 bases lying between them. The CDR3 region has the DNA TGTGCCAGCTCACCGGGGGGCCCTCCCACAGATACGCAGTATTTT. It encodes CASSPGGPPTDTQYF.

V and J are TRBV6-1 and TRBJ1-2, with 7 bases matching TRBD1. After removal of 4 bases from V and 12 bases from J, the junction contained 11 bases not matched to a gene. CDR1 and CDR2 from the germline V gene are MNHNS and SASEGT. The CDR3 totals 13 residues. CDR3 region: CASSAPGQKVHTF. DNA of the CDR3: TGTGCCAGCAGTGCCCCGGGACAGAAGGTTCACACCTTC.

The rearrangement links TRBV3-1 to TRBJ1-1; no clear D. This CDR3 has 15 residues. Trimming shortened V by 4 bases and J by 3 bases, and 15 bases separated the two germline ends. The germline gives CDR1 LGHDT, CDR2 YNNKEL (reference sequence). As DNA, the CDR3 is TGTGCCAGCAGCCGAGAGGGTGACACCTACACTGAAGCTTTCTTT. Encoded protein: CASSREGDTYTEAFF. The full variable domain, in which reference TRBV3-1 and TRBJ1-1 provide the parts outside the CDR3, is DTAVSQTPKYLVTQMGNDKSIKCEQNLGHDTMYWYKQDSKKFLKIMFSYNNKELIINETVPNRFSPKSPDKAHLNLHINSLELGDSAVYFCASSREGDTYTEAFFGQGTRLTVV.

The CDR3 bases are TGCAGTTGCGGGACCTCATCAAACGGCTATGGCTACACCTTC. Amino acid sequence: CSCGTSSNGYGYTF. The chain employs TRBV20-1 and TRBJ1-2; D is possibly TRBD1 (5 bases). Germline values: CDR1 DFQATT, CDR2 SNEGSKA (reference sequence). The CDR3 contains 14 residues. The V end was cut by 8 bases, the J end by 4 bases, with 20 bases between.